The sequence of this TCR beta chain was determined in a study of T cell responses to AZD1222 COVID-19 vaccine. Note on this clone: Its antigen is not identified.

Overall study results and limits: Reports say nearly half of spike-specific TCRs go after unmutated variant regions.

TCRdb's copy holds only in-frame clones and misses some; the assay was immunoSEQ multiplex PCR. The table has 110,000 to 150,000 clones, approximately 90% seen once. This TCR derives from an adult who received the AZD1222 COVID-19 vaccine. The sample was peripheral blood, taken 28 days after the second AZD1222 dose.

The CDR3 sequence is CASSGRGPQHF. The CDR3 bases are TGTGCCAGCAGCGGAAGAGGGCCCCAGCATTTT. The genes are TRBV6-5 and TRBJ1-5; D call uncertain. The CDR3 runs 11 residues. CDR1 and CDR2 from the germline V gene are MNHEY and SVGAGI. V was shortened by 6 bases and J by 9 bases, with 9 bases between the two germline ends.